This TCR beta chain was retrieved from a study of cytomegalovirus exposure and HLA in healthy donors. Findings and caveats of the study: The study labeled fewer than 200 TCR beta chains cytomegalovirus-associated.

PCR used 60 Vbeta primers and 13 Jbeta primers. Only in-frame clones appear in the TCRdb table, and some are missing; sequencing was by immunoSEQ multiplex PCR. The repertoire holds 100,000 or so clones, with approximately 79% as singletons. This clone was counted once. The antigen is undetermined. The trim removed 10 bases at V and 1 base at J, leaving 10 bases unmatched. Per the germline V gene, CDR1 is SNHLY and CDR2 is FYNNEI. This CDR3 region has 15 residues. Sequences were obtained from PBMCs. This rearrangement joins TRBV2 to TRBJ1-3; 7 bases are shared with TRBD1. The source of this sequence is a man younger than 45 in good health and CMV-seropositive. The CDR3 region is CAILLEGASGNTIYF. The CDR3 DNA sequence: TGTGCCATCCTGTTAGAGGGGGCGTCTGGAAACACCATATATTTT.